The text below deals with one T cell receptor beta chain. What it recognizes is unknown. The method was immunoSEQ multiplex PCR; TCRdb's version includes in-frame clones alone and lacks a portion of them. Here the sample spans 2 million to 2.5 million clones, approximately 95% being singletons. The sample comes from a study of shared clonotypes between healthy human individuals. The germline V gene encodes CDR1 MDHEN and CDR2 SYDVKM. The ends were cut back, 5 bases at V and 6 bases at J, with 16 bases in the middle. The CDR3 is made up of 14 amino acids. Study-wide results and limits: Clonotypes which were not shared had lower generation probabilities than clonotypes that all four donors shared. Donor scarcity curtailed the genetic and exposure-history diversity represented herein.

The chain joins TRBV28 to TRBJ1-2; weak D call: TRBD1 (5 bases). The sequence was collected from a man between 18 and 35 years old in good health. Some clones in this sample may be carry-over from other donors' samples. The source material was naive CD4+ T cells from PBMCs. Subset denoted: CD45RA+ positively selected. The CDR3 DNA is TGTGCCAGCAGTGGGACCAGAGGTCCCCATGGCTACACCTTC. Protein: CASSGTRGPHGYTF.